This is a list of T cell receptor beta chains from one sample in a study of T cell responses to AZD1222 COVID-19 vaccine. Sequencing used immunoSEQ multiplex PCR; TCRdb keeps in-frame clones, though not all of them. Of 130,000 to 150,000 clones listed, just over 90% were seen once; the top ten hold 1.5% to 2%. This material consisted of peripheral blood, taken on day 0 of AZD1222 vaccination. The receptors stem from an adult in good health. The CDR3 runs from the conserved cysteine through the conserved F or W. Fields, in order: V gene, clone size, J gene, D gene, CDR3 DNA, CDR3 protein. A D gene is named only where the DNA matches it firmly. The size field is filled for only some rows; it gives once, few, many or a size class.

TRBV5-1	few	TRBJ2-1	TRBD2	TGCGCCAGCAGCTTGGCTAGCGGAGGGGAGCAGTTCTTC	CASSLASGGEQFF
TRBV7-2	.	TRBJ2-2	TRBD2	TGTGCCAGCAGCTTAGATATAGCGGGGGGAGTTACCGGGGAGCTGTTTTTT	CASSLDIAGGVTGELFF
TRBV2	few	TRBJ1-2	.	TGTGCCAGCAGTTCGGGGAACTATGGCTACACCTTC	CASSSGNYGYTF
TRBV6-5	.	TRBJ1-5	TRBD1	TGTGCCAGCGAACGAAGGGGGCGGGGAGGTCAGCCCCAGCATTTT	CASERRGRGGQPQHF
TRBV4-1	.	TRBJ1-6	TRBD1	TGCGCCAGCAGCCCAGGGTCGGGACAGGGAATTTCACCCCTCCACTTT	CASSPGSGQGISPLHF
TRBV5-1	.	TRBJ1-1	TRBD1	TGCGCCAGCAGCCCAGGGACAGGGGGCTTGGTGGCTTTCTTT	CASSPGTGGLVAFF
TRBV7-8	.	TRBJ1-5	TRBD1	TGTGCCAGCAGCCCTTGGACAGGGAATCAGCCCCAGCATTTT	CASSPWTGNQPQHF
TRBV19	.	TRBJ2-7	.	TGTGCCAGTAGTATAGAGGCAGGCGTTACTGGGCAGTACTTC	CASSIEAGVTGQYF
TRBV7-7	.	TRBJ2-2	.	TGTGCTAGCAGCTTGAGGGGGATGGGAGACACCGGGGAGCTGTTTTTT	CASSLRGMGDTGELFF
TRBV5-1	.	TRBJ2-5	TRBD2	TGCGCCAGCAGCTTGCCCCCAGCGGGGGGGAAAGAGACCCAGTACTTC	CASSLPPAGGKETQYF
TRBV18	.	TRBJ2-5	.	TGTGCCAGCTCACCAGGGCAGGAGACCCAGTACTTC	CASSPGQETQYF
TRBV10-3	.	TRBJ1-2	TRBD1	TGTGCCATCAGTGCCTCAGGGGGCGACTCATCAGTGAATGGCTACACCTTC	CAISASGGDSSVNGYTF
TRBV28	.	TRBJ1-5	TRBD1	TGTGCCAGCAGTCCGGGGACAGGGACGGTGTATAGCAATCAGCCCCAGCATTTT	CASSPGTGTVYSNQPQHF
TRBV11-2	.	TRBJ2-5	.	TGTGCCAGCAGCTTAGGCACAGGTTTGAGTACCCAAGAGACCCAGTACTTC	CASSLGTGLSTQETQYF
TRBV9	.	TRBJ1-1	.	TGTGCCAGCAGCGCCGTGAATTCGGGGGCTTTCTTT	CASSAVNSGAFF
TRBV7-8	.	TRBJ1-2	.	TGTGCCAGCAGTGAAGCGGCCTCCTATGGCTACACCTTC	CASSEAASYGYTF
TRBV5-8	once	TRBJ2-2	.	TGTGCCAGCAGTTCCGGGGTCCTCGGGGAGCTGTTTTTT	CASSSGVLGELFF
TRBV20-1	.	TRBJ1-1	.	TGCAGCCCCAGGTCCGGTCGGGCTTTCTTT	CSPRSGRAFF
TRBV9	.	TRBJ2-7	TRBD1	TGTGCCAGCAGCGTACTGACAGGGGGTGAGCAGTACTTC	CASSVLTGGEQYF
TRBV19	.	TRBJ1-1	.	TGTGCCAGTATCCACGACAGGAACACTGAAGCTTTCTTT	CASIHDRNTEAFF
TRBV11-1	.	TRBJ2-5	.	TGTGCCAGCAGCTTAGTGGACAGATGGGAGACCCAGTACTTC	CASSLVDRWETQYF
TRBV6-6	.	TRBJ2-7	.	TGTGCCAGCAGTACACCGGACAGCTTCTACGAGCAGTACTTC	CASSTPDSFYEQYF
TRBV12-3/TRBV12-4	.	TRBJ2-5	.	TGTGCCAGCAGTTTCGGACTAAGAGAGACCCAGTACTTC	CASSFGLRETQYF
TRBV4-1	.	TRBJ2-7	TRBD2	TGCGCCAGCAGCCAAGAATTTAGCGGGGGGCCAGGAGTCTACGAGCAGTACTTC	CASSQEFSGGPGVYEQYF
TRBV29-1	.	TRBJ1-4	TRBD1	TGCAGCGTGGAGGACAGGGCTAATGAAAAACTGTTTTTT	CSVEDRANEKLFF
TRBV28	once	TRBJ1-1	.	TGTGCCAGCCAGGTAATGAACACTGAAGCTTTCTTT	CASQVMNTEAFF
TRBV5-5	.	TRBJ2-4	.	TGTGCCAGCAGCGACCCCTGGGGGGTTGGGGCCAAAAACATTCAGTACTTC	CASSDPWGVGAKNIQYF
TRBV6-2/TRBV6-3	.	TRBJ1-4	.	TGTGCCAGCAGTTACGAGGTTTGGAGGGGTGAAGATGAAAAACTGTTTTTT	CASSYEVWRGEDEKLFF
TRBV29-1	.	TRBJ2-7	TRBD1	TGCAGCGCCGTGGGACAGGGAGGTACCTACGAGCAGTACTTC	CSAVGQGGTYEQYF
TRBV12-5	once	TRBJ2-2	.	TGTGCTAGTGGTTTCCAGGGGGGGACCGTGTTGACCGGGGAGCTGTTTTTT	CASGFQGGTVLTGELFF
TRBV5-6	.	TRBJ1-4	TRBD1	TGTGCCAGCAGCTGGGGACAGAGAAATGAAAAACTGTTTTTT	CASSWGQRNEKLFF
TRBV5-4	.	TRBJ2-7	.	TGTGCCAGCAGCTCTGACAGTACCTCAACCTACGAGCAGTACTTC	CASSSDSTSTYEQYF
TRBV6-5	once	TRBJ2-7	.	TGTGCCAGCAGTTACCTCAGGGGCGAGCAGTACTTC	CASSYLRGEQYF
TRBV25-1	.	TRBJ1-5	.	TGTGCCAGCAGCCCGGGGAACAATCAGCCCCAGCATTTT	CASSPGNNQPQHF
TRBV27	.	TRBJ2-5	.	TGTGCCACCCCCGCCCCCGGGACGAAAGAGACCCAGTACTTC	CATPAPGTKETQYF
TRBV27	.	TRBJ2-7	TRBD1	TGTGCCAGCAGTCTCCAACAGGGGGCCCCCTACGAGCAGTACTTC	CASSLQQGAPYEQYF
TRBV5-5	once	TRBJ1-4	.	TGTGCCAGCAGCTGGGTTGAGTCTGAAAAACTGTTTTTT	CASSWVESEKLFF
TRBV2	.	TRBJ1-3	.	TGTGCCAGCAGTGTAAGCGCAGGGGTTTTCTCTGGAAACACCATATATTTT	CASSVSAGVFSGNTIYF
TRBV18	.	TRBJ2-1	.	TGTGCCAGCTCAACGACAGACAATGAGCAGTTCTTC	CASSTTDNEQFF
TRBV6-5	.	TRBJ1-2	.	TGTGCCAGCAGTTACTCGTCACAGTATGGCTACACCTTC	CASSYSSQYGYTF
TRBV6-2/TRBV6-3	.	TRBJ2-1	TRBD1	TGTGCCAGCAGTCACAGGGGTGAGCAGTTCTTC	CASSHRGEQFF
TRBV30	.	TRBJ1-2	TRBD1	TGTGCCTGGAGCCAGGGACAGGGGCACTATGGCTACACCTTC	CAWSQGQGHYGYTF
TRBV5-4	.	TRBJ1-2	.	TGTGCCAGCAGTGACAGGAACTATGGCTACACCTTC	CASSDRNYGYTF
TRBV12-3/TRBV12-4	.	TRBJ2-7	.	TGTGCCACGGCGGAGGGAAGCTCCTACGAGCAGTACTTC	CATAEGSSYEQYF
TRBV18	.	TRBJ1-5	.	TGTGCCAGCTCACCCCAAGGGCCCCCAAGGGGTCAGCCCCAGCATTTT	CASSPQGPPRGQPQHF
TRBV7-2	.	TRBJ2-1	.	TGTGCCAGCAGCCCACAGGGGGGGAGAACCTACAATGAGCAGTTCTTC	CASSPQGGRTYNEQFF
TRBV6-5	.	TRBJ2-7	TRBD1	TGTGCCAGCAGTTACGGGACAGACTTCTCCTACGAGCAGTACTTC	CASSYGTDFSYEQYF
TRBV15	.	TRBJ2-3	TRBD2	TGTGCCACCAGCCCTCGGACTAGCGATGCAGATACGCAGTATTTT	CATSPRTSDADTQYF
TRBV15	few	TRBJ1-5	.	TGTGCCACCAGCAAAACCCGGGACGGTAATAGCAATCAGCCCCAGCATTTT	CATSKTRDGNSNQPQHF
TRBV5-1	.	TRBJ2-1	TRBD1	TGCGCCAGCAGCCCAGGGACAGGGGGGGGCAATGAGCAGTTCTTC	CASSPGTGGGNEQFF